Here is one TCR beta chain with its context. Its cognate antigen is unknown. V lost 3 bases, J lost 3 bases, and 9 bases lay in between. CDR1 and CDR2 from the germline V gene are WSHSY and SAAADI. The CDR3 consists of 14 residues. Here immunoSEQ multiplex PCR was the method, and the copy in TCRdb shows in-frame clones only, minus some. The table shows more than 30,000 clones, with around 84% occurring only once. The data stem from a study of T cells in localized non-small cell lung cancer. Study results and caveats: Heterogeneity remains possible because sequencing was limited to only one tumor region. It was uninvolved adjacent lung that showed the highest T cell clonality, exceeding tumor.

The rearrangement joins TRBV10-2 to TRBJ1-5; D unclear. This TCR came from a male donor aged 60 or over with stage III lung adenocarcinoma. The sequencing here drew on peripheral blood, taken before any cancer treatment. The CDR3 here is CASSEQGSNQPQHF. CDR3 nucleotides: TGCGCCAGCAGTGAACAAGGCTCCAATCAGCCCCAGCATTTT.